The 24 T cell receptor beta chains reported below all come from one sample, sequenced in a study of cytomegalovirus exposure and HLA in healthy donors. PCR was performed using 60 Vbeta and 13 Jbeta primers. The data were produced by immunoSEQ multiplex PCR, yet TCRdb's version contains in-frame clones alone and is incomplete. The sample yields about 120,000 clones, under 85% seen once. The sample taken for sequencing was PBMCs. The source is a woman aged 18-30 years in good health and CMV-seronegative.

This chain connects TRBV6-6 to TRBJ2-7, with D possibly TRBD1 on 6 matching bases. Germline-derived CDR1 and CDR2 are MNHNY and SVGAGI (reference sequence). This CDR3 spans 12 amino acids. The V end was cut by 7 bases, the J end by 7 bases, with 14 bases between. CDR3 nucleotide sequence: TGTGCCAGCACTAACCACAGGGTTGAGCAGTACTTC. This gives the protein CASTNHRVEQYF.

V usage is TRBV29-1 and J usage is TRBJ1-1; TRBD1 aligns across 7 bases. V was clipped by 6 bases and J by 3 bases; unmatched bases: 7. CDR3 length: 13 residues. Per germline, CDR1 SQVTM and CDR2 ANQGSEA. The CDR3 spells CSVQGGIDTEAFF. The CDR3 DNA is TGCAGCGTGCAGGGGGGCATCGACACTGAAGCTTTCTTT.

V is TRBV30 and J is TRBJ2-1; tentatively, D is TRBD1 (6 bases). Deletions cut 2 bases from V and 3 bases from J, with 11 bases between. The CDR3 spans 14 residues. Germline CDR1 reads GTSNPN; CDR2 reads SVGIG (reference sequence). CDR3 DNA sequence: TGTGCCTGGAGTCCAACGGACAGCTACAATGAGCAGTTCTTC. Its protein product is CAWSPTDSYNEQFF.

The chain uses TRBV28 and TRBJ2-3; 10 nucleotides agree with TRBD2. Germline loops: CDR1 MDHEN, CDR2 SYDVKM. CDR3 length: 17 amino acids. J gave up 4 bases and V 4 bases, and 11 bases lay outside the gene matches. The chain's CDR3 is CASSSAVLAGGADTQYF. CDR3 coding DNA: TGTGCCAGCAGTTCGGCGGTTTTAGCGGGGGGAGCAGATACGCAGTATTTT.

The chain is built from TRBV7-2 and TRBJ2-2, with 13 bases identical to TRBD2. This CDR3 has 15 residues. CDR1 is SGHTA, CDR2 FQGNSA, per germline. With V trimmed by 9 bases and J by 5 bases, 6 bases remained unmatched. The CDR3 DNA reads TGTGCCAGGACCGAGGGACTAGCGGGGACCGGGGAGCTGTTTTTT. The encoded protein is CARTEGLAGTGELFF.

The chain links TRBV2 to TRBJ1-1; D is unclear. The length of the CDR3 is 11 residues. V was cut by 8 bases and J by 5 bases, with 9 bases left in between. The germline V gene encodes CDR1 SNHLY and CDR2 FYNNEI. The DNA of the CDR3 is TGTGCCAGCGCGGGTGGGACTGAAGCTTTCTTT. This translates into CASAGGTEAFF.

The genes are TRBV29-1 and TRBJ2-2; weak D call: TRBD1 (6 bases). This CDR3 is 15 amino acids long. Per germline, CDR1 SQVTM and CDR2 ANQGSEA. Trimming shortened V by 3 bases and J by 1 base, and 12 bases separated the two germline ends. The CDR3 sequence: CSVEGLQGNTGELFF. CDR3 coding DNA: TGCAGCGTTGAGGGATTACAGGGGAACACCGGGGAGCTGTTTTTT.

The chain links TRBV7-9 to TRBJ2-7, with unresolved D. The V gene's germline CDR1 is SEHNR and CDR2 FQNEAQ (reference sequence). CDR3 length equals 15 residues. V dropped 0 bases and J dropped 0 bases, with 9 bases sitting between them. The CDR3: CASSLAGILSYEQYF. As DNA, the CDR3 is TGTGCCAGCAGCTTAGCGGGCATTCTCTCCTACGAGCAGTACTTC.

V gene TRBV30 combines with J gene TRBJ1-1; no firm D call. The CDR3 runs 11 residues. From germline, CDR1 is GTSNPN and CDR2 SVGIG (reference sequence). V gave up 3 bases and J gave up 7 bases, with 9 bases separating them. CDR3 DNA: TGTGCCTGGAGGAGGAACGGTGAAGCTTTCTTT. It codes for CAWRRNGEAFF.

This clone was picked up a small number of times. The chain recombines TRBV5-5 with TRBJ1-1, with 9 bases fitting TRBD1. Looked up from germline, CDR1 is SGHKS and CDR2 is YYEKEE (reference sequence). V dropped 1 base and J dropped 11; count of bases not matched to a gene: 6. The CDR3 is 13 residues long. CDR3 nucleotides: TGTGCCAGCAGCTTGACAGGGGGCGGAGTTGCTTTCTTT. This encodes CASSLTGGGVAFF.

This clone has just a few counts. This chain connects TRBV7-9 to TRBJ2-7, with 10 bases fitting TRBD1. The CDR3 loop spans 16 amino acids. V lost 5 bases, J lost 1 base, and 8 bases stayed unmatched. Germline lookup yields CDR1 SEHNR and CDR2 FQNEAQ (reference sequence). The CDR3 nucleotides read TGTGCCAGCAGCCCACCGACGGGACAGGGGTCCTACGAGCAGTACTTC. It specifies CASSPPTGQGSYEQYF.

This clone was counted a few times. The same CDR3 can be traced to other DNA sequences in this sample. The J gene is TRBJ2-7, the V gene TRBV28; D is perhaps TRBD2 (5 bases). Trimming removed 4 bases from V and 0 bases from J, with 7 bases in between. Germline loops: CDR1 MDHEN, CDR2 SYDVKM. The CDR3 length is 13 residues. This CDR3 reads CASSSGSSYEQYF. As DNA, the CDR3 is TGTGCCAGCAGTTCGGGGAGCTCCTACGAGCAGTACTTC.

V and J are TRBV29-1 and TRBJ1-1, with D perhaps matching TRBD1 (6 bases). Germline V lookup: CDR1 SQVTM, CDR2 ANQGSEA. The CDR3 is 13 amino acids. Between the trimmed V and J ends, which lost 4 bases and 4 bases, there was a span of 13 bases. The CDR3 loop reads CSVVRGGSTEAFF. The CDR3 region has the DNA TGCAGCGTTGTAAGGGGGGGATCCACTGAAGCTTTCTTT.

This clone has a single count. The chain links TRBV4-1 to TRBJ1-2; 8 nucleotides line up with TRBD1. Germline V gene sequence: CDR1 MGHRA, CDR2 YSYEKL. This CDR3 spans 15 amino acids. V gave up 4 bases and J gave up 8 bases; unmatched junction bases: 12. This CDR3 is CASSPRTGPPEGYTF. The CDR3 DNA is TGCGCCAGCAGCCCCCGGACAGGGCCTCCCGAGGGCTACACCTTC.

The chain is built from TRBV28 and TRBJ1-2, with 7 bases fitting TRBD1. CDR1 MDHEN and CDR2 SYDVKM come from the germline V gene. The CDR3 is made up of 15 amino acids. V dropped 3 bases and J dropped 2; count of bases not matched to a gene: 6. Here the CDR3 reads CASSFRGQRNYGYTF. CDR3 nucleotides: TGTGCCAGCAGTTTCAGGGGACAGCGGAACTATGGCTACACCTTC.

This rearrangement joins TRBV6-5 to TRBJ2-1; 8 bases are shared with TRBD2. J was trimmed by 4 bases and V by 6 bases; bases with no gene match: 8. From germline, CDR1 is MNHEY and CDR2 SVGAGI. The CDR3 contains 15 residues. The CDR3 DNA is TGTGCCAGCAGGTCGCGGGGGGAGAGTTACAATGAGCAGTTCTTC. Its protein is CASRSRGESYNEQFF.

This clone has a handful of counts. The chain uses TRBV7-9 and TRBJ2-1, with a tentative D call TRBD2 (5 bases). V was trimmed by 4 bases and J by 0 bases, leaving 16 bases between them. The CDR3 totals 17 residues. The V gene's germline CDR1 is SEHNR and CDR2 FQNEAQ (reference sequence). The CDR3 protein is CASSSGGQIYSYNEQFF. CDR3 DNA: TGTGCCAGCAGCTCCGGCGGGCAAATATACTCCTACAATGAGCAGTTCTTC. Full variable domain (rest looked up from reference TRBV7-9 and TRBJ2-1): DTGVSQNPRHKITKRGQNVTFRCDPISEHNRLYWYRQTLGQGPEFLTYFQNEAQLEKSRLLSDRFSAERPKGSFSTLEIQRTEQGDSAMYLCASSSGGQIYSYNEQFFGPGTRLTVL.

This clone was seen once. The gene calls are TRBV11-2 and TRBJ2-5; 7 bases agree with TRBD2. The CDR3 length is 14 residues. J was trimmed by 7 bases and V by 1 base; bases with no gene match: 6. CDR1 is SGHAT, CDR2 FQNNGV, per germline. In DNA, the CDR3 is TGTGCCAGCAGCTTAGCGGGGGGTCCAGGGACCCAGTACTTC. Protein: CASSLAGGPGTQYF.

This clone was observed once. J is TRBJ1-1 and V is TRBV7-9; D call uncertain. V lost 5 bases and J lost 4, with 20 bases in between. Germline V gene lookup returns CDR1 SEHNR and CDR2 FQNEAQ (reference sequence). The CDR3 extends over 16 amino acids. CDR3 nucleotides: TGTGCCAGCAGCCCCGGTCAGGCTGCCATAAGCACTGAAGCTTTCTTT. Translated: CASSPGQAAISTEAFF.

V is TRBV13 and J is TRBJ1-1; 9 bases are a match to TRBD1. The CDR3 has 14 amino acids. Germline loops: CDR1 PRHDT, CDR2 FYEKMQ (reference sequence). V lost 6 bases and J lost 2; bases outside the gene matches: 4. DNA of the CDR3: TGTGCCAGCAGAACAGGGGGCACTAACACTGAAGCTTTCTTT. Translating it yields CASRTGGTNTEAFF. Filled out from reference TRBV13 and TRBJ1-1, the complete variable domain reads AAGVIQSPRHLIKEKRETATLKCYPIPRHDTVYWYQQGPGQDPQFLISFYEKMQSDKGSIPDRFSAQQFSDYHSELNMSSLELGDSALYFCASRTGGTNTEAFFGQGTRLTVV.

The chain couples TRBV7-6 to TRBJ2-7; perhaps TRBD1 as D (6 bases). The germline V gene has CDR1 SGHVS and CDR2 FNYEAQ. The CDR3 has 13 amino acids. V was clipped by 5 bases and J by 7 bases, with 15 bases between them. CDR3 sequence (DNA): TGTGCCAGCAGCGGGGTAGGGGGTTTGGAGCAGTACTTC. It codes for CASSGVGGLEQYF.

V is TRBV7-9 and J is TRBJ1-1; no clear D gene. The CDR3 extends over 13 amino acids. Germline CDR1 SEHNR, CDR2 FQNEAQ (reference sequence). Trimming took 5 bases from V and 4 from J, leaving 11 bases between them. The CDR3 loop reads CASSPRRVTEAFF. CDR3 sequence (DNA): TGTGCCAGCAGCCCTAGGAGGGTCACTGAAGCTTTCTTT.

The chain employs TRBV19 and TRBJ1-1; 8 positions agree with TRBD1. The CDR3 sequence is 15 residues long. CDR1 and CDR2 (germline): LNHDA, SQIVND (reference sequence). The trim removed 7 bases at V and 0 bases at J, leaving 7 bases unmatched. Here the CDR3 DNA reads TGTGCCAGTACTAGGACAGGGAACTTGAACACTGAAGCTTTCTTT. Protein product: CASTRTGNLNTEAFF.

This sequence joins TRBV6-5 and TRBJ2-7; 9 bases line up with TRBD1. Unmatched junction bases numbered 8, after V lost 6 bases and J lost 2 bases. Germline loops: CDR1 MNHEY, CDR2 SVGAGI. The CDR3 is made up of 15 amino acids. For the CDR3, the DNA is TGTGCCAGCAGACAAGCGGGACAGGGCACCTACGAGCAGTACTTC. Protein: CASRQAGQGTYEQYF.